Listed below are T cell receptor beta chains from one sample, sequenced in a study of blood T cell repertoires in COVID-19. Profiling relied on immunoSEQ multiplex PCR, and the TCRdb table lists in-frame clones only, not all of them. The sample has approximately 170,000 clones, roughly 88% seen once. Specimen: peripheral blood. The receptors were sampled from a man between 18 and 29 years old with COVID-19, enrolled during active disease. The CDR3 runs from the conserved cysteine through the conserved F or W. The order of the fields is J gene, V gene, D gene, CDR3 protein. The D gene is left open where the match is weak.

J gene: TRBJ1-4
V gene: TRBV6-4
D gene: TRBD1
CDR3 protein: CASSALGQGDEKLLF

J gene: TRBJ2-1
V gene: TRBV7-2
D gene: TRBD2
CDR3 protein: CASSLGVPAGDYNEQFF

J gene: TRBJ2-7
V gene: TRBV28
D gene: NA
CDR3 protein: CASSSVAYEQYF

J gene: TRBJ2-1
V gene: TRBV6-5
D gene: TRBD2
CDR3 protein: CASSYYAGGSYNEQFF

J gene: TRBJ2-7
V gene: TRBV6-2/TRBV6-3
D gene: NA
CDR3 protein: CASSSFTGLGNEQYF

J gene: TRBJ2-2
V gene: TRBV14
D gene: TRBD2
CDR3 protein: CASSQRTSGHGTGELFF

J gene: TRBJ2-7
V gene: TRBV18
D gene: TRBD1
CDR3 protein: CASSPGQGGNEQYF

J gene: TRBJ2-7
V gene: TRBV7-8
D gene: TRBD1
CDR3 protein: CASSSGTVLWEQYF

J gene: TRBJ1-5
V gene: TRBV19
D gene: NA
CDR3 protein: CASSIRQLYSNQPQHF

J gene: TRBJ2-1
V gene: TRBV7-9
D gene: NA
CDR3 protein: CASSLGGLALF

J gene: TRBJ1-4
V gene: TRBV11-2
D gene: NA
CDR3 protein: CASSSRNRATNEKLFF

J gene: TRBJ1-5
V gene: TRBV27
D gene: NA
CDR3 protein: CASSFDRWGQPQHF

J gene: TRBJ1-1
V gene: TRBV3-1/TRBV3-2
D gene: NA
CDR3 protein: CASTQGAGPDTEAFF

J gene: TRBJ1-1
V gene: TRBV9
D gene: NA
CDR3 protein: CASSPRQVNTEAFF

J gene: TRBJ2-3
V gene: TRBV30
D gene: NA
CDR3 protein: CAWSDLDTQYF

J gene: TRBJ2-5
V gene: TRBV3-1/TRBV3-2
D gene: NA
CDR3 protein: CASSQGPGSRETQYF

J gene: TRBJ1-5
V gene: TRBV5-1
D gene: NA
CDR3 protein: CASSFLPGQLKQPQHF

J gene: TRBJ1-5
V gene: TRBV6-1
D gene: NA
CDR3 protein: CASSEAIGGGSQPQHF

J gene: TRBJ2-7
V gene: TRBV7-9
D gene: TRBD1
CDR3 protein: CASSTTGTGYEQYF

J gene: TRBJ2-1
V gene: TRBV7-2
D gene: TRBD2
CDR3 protein: CASSLEASGIYNEQFF

J gene: TRBJ1-1
V gene: TRBV7-8
D gene: NA
CDR3 protein: CASSPIRAEAFF

J gene: TRBJ2-1
V gene: TRBV6-5
D gene: TRBD2
CDR3 protein: CASKGLARNNEQFF

J gene: TRBJ1-1
V gene: TRBV28
D gene: TRBD1
CDR3 protein: CASRRRQGEAFF

J gene: TRBJ1-1
V gene: TRBV28
D gene: TRBD1
CDR3 protein: CASSRGTEAFF

J gene: TRBJ1-6
V gene: TRBV5-1
D gene: NA
CDR3 protein: CASSPMGTGYNSPLHF

J gene: TRBJ2-5
V gene: TRBV14
D gene: NA
CDR3 protein: CASSPPGETQYF